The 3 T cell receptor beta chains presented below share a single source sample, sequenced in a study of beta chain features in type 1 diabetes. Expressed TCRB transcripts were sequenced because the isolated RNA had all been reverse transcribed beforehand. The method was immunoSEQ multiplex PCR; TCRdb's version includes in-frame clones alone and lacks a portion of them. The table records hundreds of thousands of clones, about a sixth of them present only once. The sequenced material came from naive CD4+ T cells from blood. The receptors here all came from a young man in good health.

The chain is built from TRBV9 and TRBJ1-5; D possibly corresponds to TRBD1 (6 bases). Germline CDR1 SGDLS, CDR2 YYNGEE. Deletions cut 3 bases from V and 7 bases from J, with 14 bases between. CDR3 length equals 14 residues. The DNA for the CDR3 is TGTGCCAGCAGCGGAACAGGGATTGCCCAGCCCCAGCATTTT. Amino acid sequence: CASSGTGIAQPQHF.

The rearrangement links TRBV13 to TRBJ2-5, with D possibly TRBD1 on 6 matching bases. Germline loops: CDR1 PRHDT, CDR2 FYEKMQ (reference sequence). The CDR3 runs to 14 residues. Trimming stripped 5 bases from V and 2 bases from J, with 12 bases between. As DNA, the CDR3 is TGTGCCAGCAGCACTCAGGGGTTACAAGAGACCCAGTACTTC. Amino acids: CASSTQGLQETQYF.

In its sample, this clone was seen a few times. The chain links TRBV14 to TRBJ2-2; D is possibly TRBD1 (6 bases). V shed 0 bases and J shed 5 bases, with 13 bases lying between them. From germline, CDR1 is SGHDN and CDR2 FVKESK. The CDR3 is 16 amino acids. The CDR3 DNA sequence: TGTGCCAGCAGCCAAGACTTCAGGGGAAGAACCGGGGAGCTGTTTTTT. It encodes CASSQDFRGRTGELFF.